The 5 T cell receptor beta chains reported below all come from one sample, sequenced in a study of beta chain features in type 1 diabetes. Reverse transcription of all isolated RNA meant that expressed TCRB transcripts were sequenced. Measured with immunoSEQ multiplex PCR; TCRdb has only the in-frame clones, and not every one. The data show under 400,000 clones, around 15% seen once. The sample was central memory CD4+ T cells from blood. The receptors here all came from a young man in good health.

This clone was seen more than once but under ten times. This specimen includes other DNA sequences encoding the same CDR3. CDR3 bases: TGTGCCAGCAGCTTGCAGGGCAGGGGCACCGGGGAGCTGTTTTTT. Protein product: CASSLQGRGTGELFF. This chain uses TRBV7-2 with TRBJ2-2; D might be TRBD1 (6 bases). Trimming removed 3 bases at V and 4 bases at J, with 12 bases between. The CDR3 totals 15 residues. CDR1 is SGHTA and CDR2 is FQGNSA in the germline V gene.

V gene TRBV30 combines with J gene TRBJ1-2; tentative D call: TRBD1 (6 bases). Trimming took 2 bases from V and 0 from J, leaving 10 bases between them. This CDR3 has 14 amino acids. CDR1 GTSNPN and CDR2 SVGIG come from the germline V gene (reference sequence). The CDR3 is CAWSMGHSNYGYTF. In DNA form, the CDR3 reads TGTGCCTGGAGTATGGGACACTCTAACTATGGCTACACCTTC.

The chain joins TRBV9 to TRBJ1-1; D is uncertain. V lost 0 bases and J lost 10, with 19 bases in between. Germline-derived CDR1 and CDR2 are SGDLS and YYNGEE. This CDR3 contains 15 residues. CDR3 bases: TGTGCCAGCAGCGTAGACCCCGGTACCTGGGGTGGAGCTTTCTTT. Amino acids: CASSVDPGTWGGAFF.

This clone was observed a handful of times. This chain connects TRBV9 to TRBJ1-5, with TRBD1 identical over 8 bases. V was pared by 7 bases and J by 0 bases, with 6 bases of the junction left unmatched. Per the germline V gene, CDR1 is SGDLS and CDR2 is YYNGEE. This CDR3 spans 15 amino acids. The CDR3 region has the DNA TGTGCCAGCGGAGCGACAGGGGATAGCAATCAGCCCCAGCATTTT. Protein sequence: CASGATGDSNQPQHF.

This rearrangement joins TRBV15 to TRBJ1-5; D is unclear. Germline V gene lookup returns CDR1 LNHNV and CDR2 YYDKDF (reference sequence). This CDR3 spans 15 amino acids. V gave up 2 bases and J gave up 7 bases, with 15 bases separating them. This chain's CDR3 is CATSRPPREGQPQHF. In DNA, the CDR3 is TGTGCCACCAGCAGACCGCCGAGGGAAGGCCAGCCCCAGCATTTT. The complete variable domain, with remaining parts taken from reference TRBV15 and TRBJ1-5, reads DAMVIQNPRYQVTQFGKPVTLSCSQTLNHNVMYWYQQKSSQAPKLLFHYYDKDFNNEADTPDNFQSRRPNTSFCFLDIRSPGLGDTAMYLCATSRPPREGQPQHFGDGTRLSIL.